A selection of T cell receptor beta chains follows, all from one sample in a study of blood T cells in healthy people across ages. TCRdb re-called the 5' RACE reads through MiXCR, storing one row per CDR3 protein. Of some 700,000 distinct CDR3 sequences listed, around 40% are singletons. Specimen: blood. These receptors came from a woman aged 60 to 75 in good health. CDR3s include the opening cysteine and the closing phenylalanine or tryptophan. A D gene is named only where the DNA matches it firmly. Where a row states a size, it is once, few, many or the class of an expanded clone; other rows omit it.

V gene	J gene	D gene	clone size	CDR3 protein	CDR3 DNA
TRBV28	TRBJ2-1	-	-	CATMIRANEQFF	TGTGCCACCATGATCCGAGCGAATGAGCAGTTCTTC
TRBV6-1	TRBJ2-3	-	-	CASSQGNSLGTDTQYF	TGTGCCAGCAGTCAAGGAAACTCCTTAGGCACAGATACGCAGTATTTT
TRBV7-7	TRBJ2-1	TRBD2	few	CASSPASGGVEQFF	TGTGCCAGCAGCCCAGCCAGTGGGGGGGTTGAGCAGTTCTTC
TRBV27	TRBJ2-1	-	-	CASSFTGLADNEQFF	TGTGCCAGCAGTTTTACGGGCCTGGCAGACAATGAGCAGTTCTTC
TRBV7-2	TRBJ1-5	TRBD1	many	CASSFTNKLTGGHQPQHF	TGTGCCAGCAGCTTTACGAACAAACTGACAGGGGGCCATCAGCCCCAGCATTTT
TRBV11-3	TRBJ2-7	-	-	CASSLGDQDEQYF	TGTGCCAGCAGCTTAGGGGATCAGGACGAGCAGTACTTC
TRBV12-3/TRBV12-4	TRBJ2-7	-	-	CASGAGTYEQYF	TGTGCCAGCGGAGCGGGTACCTACGAGCAGTACTTC
TRBV6-1	TRBJ2-6	TRBD1	-	CASSGRQGASGANVLTF	TGTGCCAGCAGTGGCCGACAGGGAGCCAGTGGGGCCAACGTCCTGACTTTC
TRBV10-3	TRBJ2-1	TRBD2	-	CAISESGTGGNEQFF	TGTGCCATCAGTGAGTCCGGGACGGGAGGGAATGAGCAGTTCTTC
TRBV20-1	TRBJ1-2	TRBD1	-	CSSDRAPNYGYTF	TGCAGTTCAGACAGGGCCCCCAACTATGGCTACACCTTC
TRBV20-1	TRBJ2-4	TRBD2	few	CSARGLAGNIQYF	TGCAGTGCTAGAGGACTAGCGGGGAACATTCAGTACTTC
TRBV20-1	TRBJ2-3	TRBD2	-	CSARDQGLADTQYF	TGCAGTGCTAGAGATCAGGGACTAGCGGATACGCAGTATTTT
TRBV20-1	TRBJ1-2	-	-	CSARVLPETGYTF	TGCAGTGCTAGAGTTCTACCTGAAACTGGCTACACTTTC
TRBV6-1	TRBJ2-5	-	few	CASRPGTWETQYF	TGTGCCAGCAGACCCGGGACATGGGAGACCCAGTACTTC
TRBV15	TRBJ2-5	TRBD2	few	CATSRERAGAQYF	TGTGCCACCAGCAGAGAAAGGGCGGGAGCCCAGTACTTC
TRBV20-1	TRBJ1-5	-	few	CSARDYTQPQHF	TGCAGTGCTAGAGACTACACTCAACCCCAGCATTTT
TRBV6-1	TRBJ1-2	-	-	CASSEAFQGMGSNYGYTF	TGTGCCAGCAGTGAAGCGTTTCAGGGTATGGGATCTAACTATGGCTACACCTTC
TRBV12-3/TRBV12-4	TRBJ1-5	-	-	CASSLAQDYQPQHF	TGTGCCAGCAGTTTAGCACAGGATTATCAGCCCCAGCATTTT
TRBV7-9	TRBJ2-3	TRBD2	few	CASSPGLAIDTQYF	TGTGCCAGCAGTCCGGGACTAGCGATAGATACGCAGTATTTT
TRBV5-6	TRBJ2-7	-	-	CACSLGWDGGSYEQYF	TGTGCCTGCAGTCTTGGTTGGGACGGGGGATCCTACGAGCAGTACTTC
TRBV19	TRBJ1-5	-	-	CASNPGREVTQPQHF	TGTGCCAGTAACCCCGGCAGGGAGGTCACTCAGCCCCAGCATTTT
TRBV3-1	TRBJ1-2	-	many	CASSQEGVNYGYTF	TGTGCCAGCAGCCAAGAAGGTGTTAACTATGGCTACACCTTC
TRBV12-3/TRBV12-4	TRBJ1-4	-	-	CASSWTDATNEKLFF	TGTGCCAGCAGTTGGACGGATGCAACTAATGAAAAACTGTTTTTT
TRBV5-1	TRBJ2-7	-	-	CASSLSGPGSYEQYF	TGCGCCAGCAGCTTGTCAGGCCCCGGATCCTACGAGCAGTACTTC
TRBV4-2	TRBJ2-3	TRBD2	many	CASSPTTSGDITDTQYF	TGTGCCAGCAGCCCGACGACTAGCGGGGATATCACAGATACGCAGTATTTT
TRBV9	TRBJ2-4	TRBD1	-	CASSNDRGRNIQYF	TGTGCCAGCAGCAACGACAGGGGACGGAACATTCAGTACTTC
TRBV4-2	TRBJ1-2	TRBD1	few	CASDKRGQGVPNYGYTF	TGTGCCAGCGACAAGAGGGGACAGGGCGTTCCTAACTATGGCTACACCTTC
TRBV28	TRBJ2-3	-	-	CASSTDSYGAKTDTQYF	TGTGCCAGCAGCACAGATTCCTATGGGGCGAAAACAGATACGCAGTATTTT
TRBV3-1	TRBJ2-1	-	-	CASSHQFNEQFF	TGTGCCAGCAGCCATCAGTTCAATGAGCAGTTCTTC
TRBV20-1	TRBJ1-5	TRBD1	-	CSASIRDREFNQPQHF	TGCAGTGCTAGTATCCGAGACAGGGAGTTTAATCAGCCCCAGCATTTT
TRBV18	TRBJ2-7	-	-	CASSGDGNYEQYF	TGTGCCAGCTCAGGGGACGGAAACTACGAGCAGTACTTC
TRBV29-1	TRBJ1-1	-	-	CSVEVRGLRRTEAFF	TGCAGCGTTGAGGTTCGAGGGCTTCGAAGGACTGAAGCTTTCTTT
TRBV5-1	TRBJ2-1	TRBD2	-	CASSWTSGVTYNEQFF	TGCGCCAGCAGCTGGACTAGCGGGGTAACCTACAATGAGCAGTTCTTC